Listed here are 10 T cell receptor beta chains from one sample, sequenced in a study of post-analysis software for immune sequencing data (dated by TCRdb to 2015 to 2017). The protocol used for the library was PCR. The instrument was an Illumina HiSeq 2500. To reduce PCR and sequencing biases, unique molecular identifiers were built into the TCR beta cDNA libraries. Using fastp trimming at Q25 and MiXCR clonotype assembly, TCRdb reanalyzed the public sequencing data and kept in-frame beta chains. CDR3 protein sequences are deduplicated, and each keeps its most common genes and DNA. This sample has some 160,000 distinct CDR3 sequences in its table, and 35% to 40% of those were observed once. Jointly, the top ten make up under 30% of the sample. Reading the label with the study, this specimen's time point is: second blood draw from one MS patient after hematopoietic stem cell transplantation. This specimen was blood, taken after autologous hematopoietic stem cell transplantation. The receptors derive from a girl aged 10-17 years with multiple sclerosis. Donor details come from another sample of the same person, matched by shared clones.

The chain has TRBV12-3 or TRBV12-4 and TRBJ1-1, with TRBD1 matching 7 bases. CDR3 length: 12 amino acids. J gave up 4 bases and V 6 bases, and 2 bases lay outside the gene matches. The CDR3 protein is CASSTGATEAFF. In DNA form, the CDR3 reads TGTGCCAGCAGCACAGGGGCCACTGAAGCTTTCTTT.

The chain carries TRBV29-1 and TRBJ1-1; D is unclear. Trimming took 6 bases from V and 1 from J, leaving 12 bases between them. CDR1 SQVTM and CDR2 ANQGSEA come from the germline V gene. CDR3 size: 13 residues. The CDR3 is CSVPATGNTEAFF. The CDR3 DNA reads as TGCAGCGTCCCCGCCACCGGGAACACTGAAGCTTTCTTT.

This clonotype was counted between two and nine times. The limits of the CDR3 on the DNA are not certain, so only TCRdb's listed CDR3 is given. The chain couples TRBV29-1 to TRBJ1-1; the tabulated D call, TRBD1, remains unverified against the DNA. Germline lookup yields CDR1 SQVTM and CDR2 ANQGSEA. Ends included, the CDR3 has 13 residues. Here the CDR3 reads CSVAGGARKIPFF.

This clonotype was seen more than once but under ten times. The V call is TRBV7-9, the J call TRBJ1-2, with 9 nucleotides matching TRBD1. The CDR3 extends over 15 amino acids. The V and J ends lost 1 base and 4 bases, in that order; junction bases with no gene match: 4. Germline CDR1 is SEHNR and CDR2 is FQNEAQ (reference sequence). The CDR3 bases are TGTGCCAGCAGCTTAGGAACAGGGGGCATCTATGGCTACACCTTC. Translating it yields CASSLGTGGIYGYTF.

This clonotype appeared a few times. This chain connects TRBV20-1 to TRBJ2-1; the D gene is possibly TRBD2 (5 bases). The CDR3 runs to 15 residues. V was shortened by 1 base and J by 2 bases, with 12 bases between the two germline ends. The germline V gene has CDR1 DFQATT and CDR2 SNEGSKA (reference sequence). CDR3 sequence: CSARGGLQTYNEQFF. As DNA, the CDR3 is TGCAGTGCTAGAGGCGGGCTGCAAACCTACAATGAGCAGTTCTTC.

This chain links TRBV4-3 with TRBJ2-7, with 10 bases aligning to TRBD1. The V gene end was trimmed by 1 base and the J gene end by 3 bases; junction bases not matched to a gene: 9. CDR3 size: 17 residues. CDR1 and CDR2 from the germline V gene are LGHNA and YSLEER. The CDR3 here is CASSQGLGTGAFYEQYF. CDR3 in DNA: TGCGCCAGCAGCCAAGGACTGGGGACAGGGGCCTTCTACGAGCAGTACTTC.

The genes are TRBV7-8 and TRBJ2-7; D gene unclear. This CDR3 has 15 amino acids. V was cut by 5 bases and J by 2 bases, with 16 bases left in between. The V gene's germline CDR1 is SGHVS and CDR2 FQNEAQ. CDR3 sequence: CASSPRTRIAYEQYF. As DNA, the CDR3 is TGTGCCAGCAGCCCAAGGACGCGGATAGCCTACGAGCAGTACTTC.

The chain links TRBV12-3 or TRBV12-4 to TRBJ2-3; 8 bases fit TRBD2. Trimming removed 5 bases from V and 2 bases from J; junction bases left unmatched: 6. The CDR3 loop spans 15 amino acids. CDR3 amino acids: CASSPGLVVTDTQYF. The DNA for the CDR3 is TGTGCCAGCAGTCCGGGACTAGTGGTCACAGATACGCAGTATTTT.

The rearrangement links TRBV30 to TRBJ1-2; D is unclear. Germline V CDR1 and CDR2: GTSNPN, SVGIG (reference sequence). CDR3 length: 13 amino acids. V was trimmed by 8 bases and J by 0 bases, leaving 13 bases between them. The CDR3 DNA sequence: TGTGCCGCCAACGGAATAGCTAACTATGGCTACACCTTC. It encodes CAANGIANYGYTF.

This clonotype was found a few times. The chain couples TRBV12-3 or TRBV12-4 to TRBJ1-2; D is undetermined. The V end lost 6 bases, the J end lost 6 bases, and 8 bases lay between the germline ends. The CDR3 is made up of 11 amino acids. CDR3 bases: TGTGCCAGCAGGGTGATTGATGGCTACACCTTC. Its protein is CASRVIDGYTF.